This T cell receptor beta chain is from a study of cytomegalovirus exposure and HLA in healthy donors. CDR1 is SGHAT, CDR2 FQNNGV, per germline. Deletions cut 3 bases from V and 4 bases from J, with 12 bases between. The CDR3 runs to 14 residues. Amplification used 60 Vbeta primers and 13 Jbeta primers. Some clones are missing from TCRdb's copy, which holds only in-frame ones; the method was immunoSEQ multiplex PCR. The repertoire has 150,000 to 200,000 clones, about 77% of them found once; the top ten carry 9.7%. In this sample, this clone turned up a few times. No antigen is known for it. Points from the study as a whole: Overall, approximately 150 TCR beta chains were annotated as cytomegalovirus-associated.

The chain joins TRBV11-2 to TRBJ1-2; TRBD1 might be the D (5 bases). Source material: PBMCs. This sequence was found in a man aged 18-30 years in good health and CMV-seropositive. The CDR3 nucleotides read TGTGCCAGCAGCTTGGGGCATCCTTCCTATGGCTACACCTTC. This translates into CASSLGHPSYGYTF. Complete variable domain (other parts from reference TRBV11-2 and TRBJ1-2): EAGVAQSPRYKIIEKRQSVAFWCNPISGHATLYWYQQILGQGPKLLIQFQNNGVVDDSQLPKDRFSAERLKGVDSTLKIQPAKLEDSAVYLCASSLGHPSYGYTFGSGTRLTVV.